This note documents a single T cell receptor beta chain sequence. Its antigen is not yet known. It has no much larger one-base neighbor in the sample; base qualities were not kept. This sample stems from a study of CD8 T cells in ankylosing spondylitis (dated by TCRdb to 2016 to 2017). Context from the whole study: The study profiled T cell receptor beta repertoires in healthy donors and ankylosing spondylitis patients to find disease-linked TCR variants. The whole study cohort included over 85 healthy donors and around 25 ankylosing spondylitis patients. Peripheral blood samples were taken, and synovial fluid was additionally collected from ankylosing spondylitis patients. Broad study findings and their caveats: The disease-linked clones were reported as significantly enriched in matched synovial fluid samples from ankylosing spondylitis patients. A TCR beta motif made up of eight highly homologous amino acid variants appeared to be characteristic of blood from ankylosing spondylitis patients. The disease-linked clones showed a CD8+ phenotype and occurred at relatively low frequencies in peripheral blood. Some TCR beta motif variants had previously been reported in synovial fluid and blood of reactive arthritis patients, which suggested common disease-initiation mechanisms.

For sequencing, an Illumina HiSeq 2500 was employed. Quantitative 5'-RACE with molecular barcodes was used to prepare TCR beta libraries. In the authors' own workflow: Disease-linked TCR variants were identified with a new computational method built on a probabilistic model of VDJ rearrangement. Through fastp at Q25 and MiXCR, TCRdb rebuilt clones from the public reads, retaining in-frame beta chains. Each record represents a unique CDR3 protein, reported with the most common genes and DNA among its rows. The authors' filters were not applied to this entry. This sample lists some 200,000 distinct CDR3 sequences; around a sixth were detected once. The ten largest clones take up 4.3% of the sample. The CDR3 contains 14 residues, cysteine and phenylalanine counted. This entry keeps only the CDR3 DNA: 42 bases, framed from base 1. Germline trimming amounts to 3 bases on V and 10 bases on J, with 12 as the count of junction bases outside the gene matches. CDR1 is given as SGHTA and CDR2 as FQGNSA, both from the germline V gene.

The specimen was blood, either unsorted or a sorted T cell fraction (not recorded which). The clonotype was recovered from a male donor between 5 and 29 years old with ankylosing spondylitis or in good health (not recorded which). Donor details come from another sample of the same person, matched by shared clones. Rearrangement joined TRBV7-2 to TRBJ2-7, with TRBD2 matching 7 junction bases. The DNA reads as follows: TGTGCCAGCAGCTTTATGCCCGGGGGGACTTCCCAGTACTTC. This sequence encodes CASSFMPGGTSQYF.